The 20 T cell receptor beta chains below were found in one sample sequenced in a study of long-term antiretroviral therapy in people with HIV. Researchers report immunoSEQ v3.0 was run at survey level. Here immunoSEQ multiplex PCR was the method, and the copy in TCRdb shows in-frame clones only, minus some. The table has tens of thousands of clones, about four fifths seen once. The input for sequencing was unsorted PBMCs, taken 0.3 years after starting antiretroviral therapy. The receptor set was obtained from a man in his late teens or twenties with HIV.

The rearrangement links TRBV5-1 to TRBJ1-6; D gene ambiguous. The CDR3 totals 15 residues. CDR1 SGHRS and CDR2 YFSETQ come from the germline V gene. The V gene lost 3 bases and the J gene lost 9 bases, with 16 bases spanning the gap. CDR3 DNA sequence: TGCGCCAGCAGCTCCGACACCCTTGGTGTTTCACCCCTCCACTTT. This codes for CASSSDTLGVSPLHF. Based on the CDR3 plus reference TRBV5-1 and TRBJ1-6, the full variable domain is KAGVTQTPRYLIKTRGQQVTLSCSPISGHRSVSWYQQTPGQGLQFLFEYFSETQRNKGNFPGRFSGRQFSNSRSEMNVSTLELGDSALYLCASSSDTLGVSPLHFGNGTRLTVT.

V and J are TRBV5-4 and TRBJ1-2, with 10 positions matching TRBD1. Germline-derived CDR1 and CDR2 are SGHNT and YYREEE (reference sequence). The V gene end was trimmed by 4 bases and the J gene end by 5 bases; junction bases not matched to a gene: 8. The CDR3 has 15 residues. CDR3 coding DNA: TGTGCCAGCAGCCCGGACAGGGGGTCATCTTATGGCTACACCTTC. Translation gives CASSPDRGSSYGYTF.

In DNA form, the CDR3 reads TGTGCCAGCAGCCCGGCCCCAACACGTCAGGGGATGAACAATGAGCAGTTCTTC. It codes for CASSPAPTRQGMNNEQFF. This chain uses TRBV7-3 with TRBJ2-1; D might be TRBD1 (6 bases). The CDR3 has 18 amino acids. V was cut by 5 bases and J by 5 bases, with 25 bases left in between. Per the germline V gene, CDR1 is SGHTA and CDR2 is FQGTGA. Filled out from reference TRBV7-3 and TRBJ2-1, the complete variable domain reads GAGVSQTPSNKVTEKGKYVELRCDPISGHTALYWYRQSLGQGPEFLIYFQGTGAADDSGLPNDRFFAVRPEGSVSTLKIQRTERGDSAVYLCASSPAPTRQGMNNEQFFGPGTRLTVL.

The chain couples TRBV27 to TRBJ2-4; D is possibly TRBD2 (6 bases). The CDR3 extends over 14 amino acids. Germline CDR1 MNHEY, CDR2 SMNVEV (reference sequence). Trimming pared 3 bases from V and 8 bases from J, leaving 14 bases between. CDR3 protein: CASSFGHSGDIQYF. The CDR3 nucleotides read TGTGCCAGCAGTTTTGGTCATTCGGGAGACATTCAGTACTTC.

V gene TRBV4-2 combines with J gene TRBJ1-3, with 7 bases lining up with TRBD1. J lost 4 bases, V lost 0 bases, and 6 bases had no gene match. The CDR3 is 16 residues long. Germline assignment: CDR1 LGHNA and CDR2 YNFKEQ. The CDR3: CASSQDPPGQGNTIYF. The CDR3 nucleotides read TGTGCCAGCAGCCAAGACCCACCGGGACAGGGAAACACCATATATTTT.

The chain joins TRBV29-1 to TRBJ2-7; 7 bases agree with TRBD1. The CDR3 sequence is 14 residues long. Trimming removed 6 bases from V and 2 bases from J; junction bases left unmatched: 10. From germline, CDR1 is SQVTM and CDR2 ANQGSEA. CDR3 DNA: TGCAGCGTCCTTCCAGGGGGTGTCACCTACGAGCAGTACTTC. Encoded protein: CSVLPGGVTYEQYF.

The rearrangement links TRBV6-5 to TRBJ1-2, with D possibly TRBD1 on 6 matching bases. V lost 6 bases to trimming and J lost 3 bases, with 17 bases between them. The CDR3 totals 15 residues. In germline, CDR1 is MNHEY, CDR2 SVGAGI. The CDR3 bases are TGTGCCAGCAGCTGGGCGGGGGGCCTCGACTATGGCTACACCTTC. Its translation is CASSWAGGLDYGYTF.

The CDR3 DNA is TGTGCCAGCAGCAAAGTTTGCGGGGAGCCAGGCAATCAGCCCCAGCATTTT. This translates into CASSKVCGEPGNQPQHF. The chain has TRBV21-1 and TRBJ1-5. TRBV21-1 is marked as a pseudogene. This CDR3 is 17 amino acids long.

The CDR3 DNA reads as TGTGCCAGCAGTTTAGGTTCTTACAATGAGCAGTTCTTC. It specifies CASSLGSYNEQFF. V usage is TRBV28 and J usage is TRBJ2-1; D remains ambiguous. This CDR3 contains 13 residues. Trimming took off 2 bases at V and 4 bases at J, with 6 bases between the two ends. CDR1 is MDHEN and CDR2 is SYDVKM in the germline V gene.

In the case of this clone: A junction end diverges from the germline sequence, so it may reflect a read error. This sequence joins TRBV7-7 and TRBJ2-2, with D unclear. This CDR3 comprises 17 residues. Looked up from germline, CDR1 is SSHAT and CDR2 is FNYEAQ (reference sequence). In DNA, the CDR3 is TGTGCTAGCAGCTTTAGCCCCCAGCATGCGAACACCGGGGAGCTGTTTTTT. It specifies CASSFSPQHANTGELFF.

CDR3 bases: TGTGCCAGCAGCTTGAACAGAGCCTACGAGCAGTACTTC. Protein sequence: CASSLNRAYEQYF. The chain has TRBV5-4 and TRBJ2-7; D ambiguous. Germline CDR1 is SGHNT and CDR2 is YYREEE (reference sequence). The ends were cut back, 1 base at V and 2 bases at J, with 7 bases in the middle. The CDR3 runs 13 residues.

The rearrangement uses TRBV5-6 and TRBJ1-2; a weak D match, TRBD1 (6 bases). Trimming removed 2 bases at V and 2 bases at J, with 10 bases between. The CDR3 is 14 amino acids. Per germline, CDR1 SGHDT and CDR2 YYEEEE. The CDR3, as DNA: TGTGCCAGCAGCTTTCAGGGGATGAACTATGGCTACACCTTC. Translation gives CASSFQGMNYGYTF. Full variable domain (outside the CDR3, taken from reference TRBV5-6 and TRBJ1-2): DAGVTQSPTHLIKTRGQQVTLRCSPKSGHDTVSWYQQALGQGPQFIFQYYEEEERQRGNFPDRFSGHQFPNYSSELNVNALLLGDSALYLCASSFQGMNYGYTFGSGTRLTVV.

The J gene is TRBJ2-3, the V gene TRBV5-5; TRBD2 aligns across 11 bases. V shed 3 bases, J shed 5 bases, and the junction held 2 bases outside the gene matches. This CDR3 is built from 14 residues. Germline CDR1 reads SGHKS; CDR2 reads YYEKEE (reference sequence). The CDR3 region has the DNA TGTGCCAGCAGCTCTGGACTAGCGGGAGATACGCAGTATTTT. It encodes CASSSGLAGDTQYF.

The gene calls are TRBV6-4 and TRBJ2-7; D perhaps matches TRBD2 (6 bases). V was pared by 6 bases and J by 6 bases, with 18 bases between. CDR1 and CDR2 from the germline V gene are MRHNA and SNTAGT. The CDR3 is 14 residues long. CDR3 residues: CASSRDWTTLEQYF. DNA of the CDR3: TGTGCCAGCAGCAGGGACTGGACTACCCTCGAGCAGTACTTC.

The genes are TRBV9 and TRBJ2-5, with D perhaps TRBD2 (6 bases). Germline values: CDR1 SGDLS, CDR2 YYNGEE. This CDR3 is 15 amino acids long. Trimming stripped 0 bases from V and 5 bases from J, with 14 bases between. The DNA for the CDR3 is TGTGCCAGCAGCGTAGCGGGGGTCAACGGGGAGACCCAGTACTTC. Its protein product is CASSVAGVNGETQYF.

The chain recombines TRBV5-4 with TRBJ2-3; no clear D gene. Trimming stripped 0 bases from V and 2 bases from J, with 10 bases between. Per germline, CDR1 SGHNT and CDR2 YYREEE (reference sequence). The CDR3 contains 15 residues. CDR3 in amino acids: CASSLGGYSTDTQYF. The DNA for the CDR3 is TGTGCCAGCAGCTTGGGGGGTTACTCCACAGATACGCAGTATTTT.

The chain recombines TRBV4-3 with TRBJ1-4; D might be TRBD1 (6 bases). The V end was cut by 3 bases, the J end by 5 bases, with 13 bases between. Germline CDR1 and CDR2: LGHNA and YSLEER. The CDR3 is 15 amino acids. The CDR3 spells CASSQMTGSNEKLFF. CDR3 bases: TGCGCCAGCAGCCAGATGACAGGTTCGAATGAAAAACTGTTTTTT.

The chain recombines TRBV7-2 with TRBJ1-1; D is unresolved. V was pared by 1 base and J by 8 bases, with 5 bases between. CDR3 size: 11 residues. CDR1 is SGHTA, CDR2 FQGNSA, per germline. CDR3 loop: CASSLGWEAFF. DNA for the CDR3: TGTGCCAGCAGCTTAGGCTGGGAAGCTTTCTTT.

The rearrangement uses TRBV4-1 and TRBJ2-7; D may be TRBD1 or TRBD2 (5 bases each). The CDR3 is 15 residues long. The V and J ends lost 3 bases and 0 bases respectively, with 12 bases between them. CDR1 and CDR2 (germline): MGHRA, YSYEKL. CDR3 protein: CASSHLRDGSYEQYF. In DNA, the CDR3 is TGCGCCAGCAGCCACTTACGGGACGGCTCCTACGAGCAGTACTTC.

This clone is medium-sized (0.01 to 0.1%). Other DNA sequences in the sample encode the same CDR3. The genes are TRBV7-9 and TRBJ1-2, with 7 bases fitting TRBD1. The CDR3 extends over 13 amino acids. CDR1 and CDR2 from the germline V gene are SEHNR and FQNEAQ (reference sequence). After removal of 2 bases from V and 4 bases from J, the junction contained 1 base not matched to a gene. The CDR3 loop is CASSLPGGYGYTF. CDR3 in DNA: TGTGCCAGCAGCTTACCAGGGGGCTATGGCTACACCTTC.